What follows are 21 T cell receptor beta chains derived from one specimen sequenced in a study of CD4+ T cells in melanoma. This table comes from immunoSEQ multiplex PCR, and its TCRdb copy is limited to in-frame clones, with some not included. The table includes 10,000 to 13,000 clones, approximately 71% detected once. The sequencing sample was made of cells from a culture (not recorded whether cultured in vitro). The receptors come from a human donor with melanoma.

This clone was detected only a few times. V is TRBV18 and J is TRBJ1-6; no clear D. The CDR3 is made up of 14 amino acids. V was cut by 2 bases and J by 5 bases, with 7 bases left in between. Germline V lookup: CDR1 KGHSH, CDR2 LQKENI. CDR3 protein: CASSPEAHNSPLHF. CDR3 DNA: TGTGCCAGCTCACCAGAGGCTCATAATTCACCCCTCCACTTT.

The chain has TRBV18 and TRBJ1-1; D ambiguous. Trimming removed 5 bases from V and 1 base from J, with 11 bases in between. From germline, CDR1 is KGHSH and CDR2 LQKENI. This CDR3 spans 14 amino acids. This CDR3 is CASSATGGNTEAFF. For the CDR3, the DNA is TGTGCCAGCTCAGCTACTGGTGGGAACACTGAAGCTTTCTTT.

V gene TRBV6-1 combines with J gene TRBJ2-7; D tentatively fits TRBD1 or TRBD2 (5 bases each). The CDR3 has 16 amino acids. The germline V and J ends were trimmed by 3 bases and 2 bases, with 17 bases remaining between them. CDR1 MNHNS and CDR2 SASEGT come from the germline V gene. CDR3 DNA sequence: TGTGCCAGCAGTGACCTCATCGGGACGGAGACCTACGAGCAGTACTTC. It translates to CASSDLIGTETYEQYF.

The chain is built from TRBV7-6 and TRBJ2-2; D assignment may be TRBD1 or TRBD2 (6 bases each). Germline-derived CDR1 and CDR2 are SGHVS and FNYEAQ. The V gene lost 1 base and the J gene lost 8 bases, with 14 bases spanning the gap. This CDR3 contains 15 residues. CDR3 bases: TGTGCCAGCAGCTTAGGGCAGGGGACTGTAGGGGAGCTGTTTTTT. It translates to CASSLGQGTVGELFF. Full variable domain (remainder filled in from reference TRBV7-6 and TRBJ2-2): GAGVSQSPRYKVTKRGQDVALRCDPISGHVSLYWYRQALGQGPEFLTYFNYEAQQDKSGLPNDRFSAERPEGSISTLTIQRTEQRDSAMYRCASSLGQGTVGELFFGEGSRLTVL.

This clone appeared a few times. The chain couples TRBV5-1 to TRBJ1-2; unclear D gene. Germline CDR1 SGHRS, CDR2 YFSETQ. This CDR3 has 13 residues. Trimming removed 0 bases at V and 4 bases at J, with 7 bases between. DNA for the CDR3: TGCGCCAGCAGCTTGGGACGACCCTATGGCTACACCTTC. Translating gives CASSLGRPYGYTF. Full variable domain (remainder filled in from reference TRBV5-1 and TRBJ1-2): KAGVTQTPRYLIKTRGQQVTLSCSPISGHRSVSWYQQTPGQGLQFLFEYFSETQRNKGNFPGRFSGRQFSNSRSEMNVSTLELGDSALYLCASSLGRPYGYTFGSGTRLTVV.

The CDR3 loop reads CASSDQQGLYEQYF. As DNA, the CDR3 is TGTGCCAGCAGCGACCAACAGGGTTTGTACGAGCAGTACTTC. The chain employs TRBV11-1 and TRBJ2-7; perhaps TRBD1 as D (6 bases). The germline CDR1 and CDR2 sequences are SGHAT and FQDESV (reference sequence). The V end was cut by 5 bases, the J end by 4 bases, with 15 bases between. The CDR3 length is 14 residues.

The V gene is TRBV16, the J gene TRBJ1-1; D is ambiguous. Germline V CDR1 and CDR2: KGHSY, FQNENV. This CDR3 region has 12 residues. Trimming shortened V by 4 bases and J by 5 bases, and 8 bases separated the two germline ends. The CDR3 loop reads CASSPRGTEAFF. CDR3 nucleotides: TGTGCCAGCAGCCCACGTGGTACTGAAGCTTTCTTT.

This clone has more than one count but fewer than ten. The CDR3 region is CASSDRTWGYTF. In DNA, the CDR3 is TGTGCCAGCAGTGACAGGACCTGGGGCTACACCTTC. The chain couples TRBV2 to TRBJ1-2; D not resolved. CDR3 length: 12 residues. The V end was cut by 3 bases, the J end by 8 bases, with 10 bases between. From germline, CDR1 is SNHLY and CDR2 FYNNEI.

This chain connects TRBV5-1 to TRBJ2-1; 9 bases map to TRBD1. J was trimmed by 7 bases and V by 0 bases; bases with no gene match: 5. The CDR3 length is 15 residues. Germline loops: CDR1 SGHRS, CDR2 YFSETQ. In nucleotides, the CDR3 is TGCGCCAGCAGCTTGGACGGACAGGGGACGAATGAGCAGTTCTTC. Its protein is CASSLDGQGTNEQFF. Filled out from reference TRBV5-1 and TRBJ2-1, the complete variable domain reads KAGVTQTPRYLIKTRGQQVTLSCSPISGHRSVSWYQQTPGQGLQFLFEYFSETQRNKGNFPGRFSGRQFSNSRSEMNVSTLELGDSALYLCASSLDGQGTNEQFFGPGTRLTVL.

The gene calls are TRBV6-1 and TRBJ1-6, with D unclear. Deletions cut 9 bases from V and 2 bases from J, with 11 bases between. Germline assignment: CDR1 MNHNS and CDR2 SASEGT. This CDR3 comprises 14 residues. The CDR3 DNA reads as TGTGCCAGTTCCGCTGGGCCCTATAATTCACCCCTCCACTTT. This codes for CASSAGPYNSPLHF.

V gene TRBV7-9 combines with J gene TRBJ1-1, with D uncertain. V was shortened by 2 bases and J by 3 bases, with 7 bases between the two germline ends. Germline V CDR1 and CDR2: SEHNR, FQNEAQ (reference sequence). The CDR3 runs 13 residues. The CDR3 sequence is CASSLIIDTEAFF. The CDR3 DNA is TGTGCCAGCAGCTTAATAATCGACACTGAAGCTTTCTTT.

The rearrangement joins TRBV4-1 to TRBJ2-1; TRBD2 matches 14 bases. Germline CDR1 reads MGHRA; CDR2 reads YSYEKL. Germline trimming cut 4 bases from V and 1 base from J; bases unmatched to any gene: 9. The CDR3 contains 19 residues. The CDR3 coding sequence is TGCGCCAGCAGCCGAGGGACTAGCGGGGGCCTGGTATCCTACAATGAGCAGTTCTTC. Translating it yields CASSRGTSGGLVSYNEQFF.

The chain carries TRBV4-2 and TRBJ1-4, with D possibly matching TRBD1 (6 bases). The CDR3 spans 19 residues. The germline V and J ends were trimmed by 1 base and 8 bases, with 26 bases remaining between them. Germline values: CDR1 LGHNA, CDR2 YNFKEQ. In DNA form, the CDR3 reads TGTGCCAGCAGCCAAGTTTCTTTCCTCCAGGGGTTGCTTTACGAAAAACTGTTTTTT. Its translation: CASSQVSFLQGLLYEKLFF.

Here the CDR3 DNA reads TGTGCCAGCAGGCAGGGGAACACTGAAGCTTTCTTT. Translation gives CASRQGNTEAFF. This chain joins TRBV6-5 and TRBJ1-1; D might be TRBD1 (5 bases). The CDR3 totals 12 residues. Germline CDR1 MNHEY, CDR2 SVGAGI. V gave up 6 bases and J gave up 1 base, with 6 bases separating them.

The chain combines TRBV4-1 with TRBJ2-2; the match to TRBD1 covers 12 bases. This CDR3 has 19 amino acids. V lost 4 bases, J lost 4 bases, and 13 bases stayed unmatched. CDR1 is MGHRA, CDR2 YSYEKL, per germline. This CDR3 reads CASSRRGTGGGGGTGELFF. DNA of the CDR3: TGCGCCAGCAGCCGGCGCGGGACAGGGGGCGGAGGAGGCACCGGGGAGCTGTTTTTT.

The V and J genes are TRBV6-5 and TRBJ2-3, with D perhaps being TRBD1 or TRBD2 (5 bases each). The germline V gene has CDR1 MNHEY and CDR2 SVGAGI. V dropped 8 bases and J dropped 0 bases, with 12 bases sitting between them. The CDR3 is 14 amino acids. CDR3 DNA: TGTGCCAGCGGGGGATCCTCTAGCACAGATACGCAGTATTTT. Translation: CASGGSSSTDTQYF.

This chain uses TRBV5-1 with TRBJ2-1; D could derive from TRBD1 or TRBD2 (5 bases each). The CDR3 contains 15 residues. V lost 7 bases to trimming and J lost 8 bases, with 22 bases between them. In germline, CDR1 is SGHRS, CDR2 YFSETQ. The CDR3 region is CASREGSWPGDEQFF. For the CDR3, the DNA is TGCGCCAGCCGAGAGGGGTCGTGGCCCGGGGATGAGCAGTTCTTC.

This clone turned up a few times. The rearrangement links TRBV6-1 to TRBJ2-7; D might be TRBD2 (5 bases). The CDR3 runs 16 residues. Per the germline V gene, CDR1 is MNHNS and CDR2 is SASEGT. With 2 bases removed from V and 7 bases from J, the gap between germline ends came to 21 bases. CDR3 sequence (DNA): TGTGCCAGCAGTGAAAGTAATCGGGGTATTGTTCGGGAGCAGTACTTC. It is translated as CASSESNRGIVREQYF.

The chain recombines TRBV11-3 with TRBJ2-1, with 7 bases aligning to TRBD2. The CDR3 has 14 residues. Germline CDR1 SGHNT, CDR2 YENEEA. V lost 1 base, J lost 10 bases, and 7 bases stayed unmatched. The CDR3 sequence is CASSLGTAGIEQFF. The CDR3 region has the DNA TGTGCCAGCAGCTTAGGTACAGCGGGGATAGAGCAGTTCTTC.

This clone was counted only a few times. V usage is TRBV5-4 and J usage is TRBJ1-2; D possibly corresponds to TRBD1 (6 bases). The V gene lost 5 bases and the J gene lost 8 bases, with 16 bases spanning the gap. CDR3 length: 13 residues. Germline lookup yields CDR1 SGHNT and CDR2 YYREEE (reference sequence). CDR3 residues: CASSSGGLGGYTF. The CDR3 coding sequence is TGTGCCAGCAGTTCCGGGGGCTTGGGGGGCTACACCTTC.

Written as DNA, the CDR3 is TGTGCCAGCAAAGGAAGCGGAGAGACCCAGTACTTC. It yields the protein CASKGSGETQYF. The chain joins TRBV6-1 to TRBJ2-5; D is possibly TRBD2 (5 bases). The CDR3 has 12 residues. The germline V gene has CDR1 MNHNS and CDR2 SASEGT. The germline V and J ends were trimmed by 7 bases and 4 bases, with 10 bases remaining between them.